The 3 T cell receptor beta chains listed next were all sequenced from one sample in a study of blood T cell repertoires in COVID-19. The method was immunoSEQ multiplex PCR; TCRdb's version includes in-frame clones alone and lacks a portion of them. The sample includes 270,000 or so clones, roughly 81% of them seen just once. The source material was PBMCs or T cells enriched from blood (not recorded which). The receptors here all came from a woman aged 50 to 60 who had been exposed to COVID-19.

In nucleotides, the CDR3 is TGTGCCAGCAGCCAAGCGGTGAACACTGAAGCTTTCTTT. Translating it yields CASSQAVNTEAFF. The chain uses TRBV3-1 (or the pseudogene TRBV3-2) and TRBJ1-1; D gene uncertain. The germline V gene has CDR1 LGHDT and CDR2 YNNKEL (reference sequence). The CDR3 consists of 13 residues. Trimming removed 1 base at V and 0 bases at J, with 3 bases between.

This clone was seen a few times. The gene calls are TRBV28 and TRBJ1-5; TRBD1 is a possible D gene (6 bases). With 8 bases removed from V and 1 base from J, the gap between germline ends came to 12 bases. Germline V lookup: CDR1 MDHEN, CDR2 SYDVKM. The length of the CDR3 is 14 residues. CDR3 bases: TGTGCCAGCCTCGAGGACAGAAGCAATCAGCCCCAGCATTTT. Its translation: CASLEDRSNQPQHF.

The chain joins TRBV13 to TRBJ2-7; D gene ambiguous. CDR1 is PRHDT and CDR2 is FYEKMQ in the germline V gene (reference sequence). CDR3 length: 13 amino acids. Between the trimmed V and J ends, which lost 5 bases and 3 bases, there was a span of 11 bases. The CDR3 protein is CASSPPNNYEQYF. The CDR3 DNA reads as TGTGCCAGCAGCCCCCCGAACAACTACGAGCAGTACTTC.